The sequence of this T cell receptor beta chain was determined in a study of CD8 T cells in Susac syndrome (dated by TCRdb to between 2017 and 2020). Study-level background: Whether CD8+ T cell activation and differentiation in Susac syndrome was antigen driven was tested using repertoire sequencing. Paper-wide results and their limitations: The TCR sequencing and HLA analysis was acknowledged to have included a relatively small number of individuals.

Peripheral blood CD8+ and CD4+ T cells from healthy donors, Susac syndrome patients and multiple sclerosis patients were profiled by high-throughput TCR beta sequencing. Multiple sclerosis controls were treatment-naive patients with stable or active relapsing-remitting disease fulfilling revised McDonald criteria. CD8+ TEMRA cells were enriched by FACS, while bulk CD8+ and CD4+ T cells were purified by magnetic negative isolation. Blood was collected in EDTA tubes and processed within 24 hours, with PBMCs isolated through density gradient centrifugation. PBMCs intended for TCR sequencing were cryopreserved in liquid nitrogen and thawed later in a water bath at 37 degrees C. A purity of at least 90% was achieved for sorted or isolated CD4+, CD8+ and CD8+ TEMRA cells. RNA was extracted using the RNeasy kit, and about 0.45 to 1 ug of the RNA was reverse transcribed with random hexamers. TCR beta CDR3 regions were amplified with the immunoSEQ multiplex PCR assay covering 54 Vbeta and 13 Jbeta segments. PCR amplification bias was corrected by using a synthetic template baseline for primer optimization and computational correction. The authors processed their data as follows. Reads were annotated to V, D and J genes according to IMGT and were analyzed with immunoSEQ Analyzer, with only productive sequences retained. Clonality was computed as one minus Shannon entropy normalized by log2 of the number of productive unique sequences. For each patient and control, public and private clones were evaluated among the 100 most prevalent clones. Clones were defined as Susac-specific if absent from the healthy and MS cohorts, from under 1,200 published viral clones and from other ImmuneACCESS disease sequences. TCRdb reprocessed the public reads (quality trimming at Q25 with fastp, clone calling with MiXCR) and kept in-frame beta chains. For every CDR3 protein sequence, its rows merge into one entry that carries the most common genes and DNA. The V and J calls were not made by the authors but by TCRdb's processing. The sample profile shows 300,000 or so distinct CDR3 sequences; around 92% of them were found once. The biggest ten clones account for around 0.07% of the sample.

A note on this clonotype: Its cognate antigen has yet to be identified. No base quality information exists; no much larger clone differs at one position.

The germline V gene gives CDR1 as SGHTA and CDR2 as FQGNSA. V and J are truncated by 5 bases and 4 bases respectively, leaving an intervening sequence of 20 bases. Including the terminal cysteine and phenylalanine, the CDR3 comprises 17 residues. Only CDR3 DNA is held: 51 bases, read in frame from base 1. This clonotype was obtained from a human donor with multiple sclerosis. The sequence links TRBV7-2 to TRBJ2-2; a weak D assignment points to TRBD2 (5 bases agree). Sequenced material: CD4+ T cells from PBMCs. The base sequence is TGTGCCAGCAGCCCCCGCAGAGGACGGGAAATCACCGGGGAGCTGTTTTTT. Its product reads: CASSPRRGREITGELFF.